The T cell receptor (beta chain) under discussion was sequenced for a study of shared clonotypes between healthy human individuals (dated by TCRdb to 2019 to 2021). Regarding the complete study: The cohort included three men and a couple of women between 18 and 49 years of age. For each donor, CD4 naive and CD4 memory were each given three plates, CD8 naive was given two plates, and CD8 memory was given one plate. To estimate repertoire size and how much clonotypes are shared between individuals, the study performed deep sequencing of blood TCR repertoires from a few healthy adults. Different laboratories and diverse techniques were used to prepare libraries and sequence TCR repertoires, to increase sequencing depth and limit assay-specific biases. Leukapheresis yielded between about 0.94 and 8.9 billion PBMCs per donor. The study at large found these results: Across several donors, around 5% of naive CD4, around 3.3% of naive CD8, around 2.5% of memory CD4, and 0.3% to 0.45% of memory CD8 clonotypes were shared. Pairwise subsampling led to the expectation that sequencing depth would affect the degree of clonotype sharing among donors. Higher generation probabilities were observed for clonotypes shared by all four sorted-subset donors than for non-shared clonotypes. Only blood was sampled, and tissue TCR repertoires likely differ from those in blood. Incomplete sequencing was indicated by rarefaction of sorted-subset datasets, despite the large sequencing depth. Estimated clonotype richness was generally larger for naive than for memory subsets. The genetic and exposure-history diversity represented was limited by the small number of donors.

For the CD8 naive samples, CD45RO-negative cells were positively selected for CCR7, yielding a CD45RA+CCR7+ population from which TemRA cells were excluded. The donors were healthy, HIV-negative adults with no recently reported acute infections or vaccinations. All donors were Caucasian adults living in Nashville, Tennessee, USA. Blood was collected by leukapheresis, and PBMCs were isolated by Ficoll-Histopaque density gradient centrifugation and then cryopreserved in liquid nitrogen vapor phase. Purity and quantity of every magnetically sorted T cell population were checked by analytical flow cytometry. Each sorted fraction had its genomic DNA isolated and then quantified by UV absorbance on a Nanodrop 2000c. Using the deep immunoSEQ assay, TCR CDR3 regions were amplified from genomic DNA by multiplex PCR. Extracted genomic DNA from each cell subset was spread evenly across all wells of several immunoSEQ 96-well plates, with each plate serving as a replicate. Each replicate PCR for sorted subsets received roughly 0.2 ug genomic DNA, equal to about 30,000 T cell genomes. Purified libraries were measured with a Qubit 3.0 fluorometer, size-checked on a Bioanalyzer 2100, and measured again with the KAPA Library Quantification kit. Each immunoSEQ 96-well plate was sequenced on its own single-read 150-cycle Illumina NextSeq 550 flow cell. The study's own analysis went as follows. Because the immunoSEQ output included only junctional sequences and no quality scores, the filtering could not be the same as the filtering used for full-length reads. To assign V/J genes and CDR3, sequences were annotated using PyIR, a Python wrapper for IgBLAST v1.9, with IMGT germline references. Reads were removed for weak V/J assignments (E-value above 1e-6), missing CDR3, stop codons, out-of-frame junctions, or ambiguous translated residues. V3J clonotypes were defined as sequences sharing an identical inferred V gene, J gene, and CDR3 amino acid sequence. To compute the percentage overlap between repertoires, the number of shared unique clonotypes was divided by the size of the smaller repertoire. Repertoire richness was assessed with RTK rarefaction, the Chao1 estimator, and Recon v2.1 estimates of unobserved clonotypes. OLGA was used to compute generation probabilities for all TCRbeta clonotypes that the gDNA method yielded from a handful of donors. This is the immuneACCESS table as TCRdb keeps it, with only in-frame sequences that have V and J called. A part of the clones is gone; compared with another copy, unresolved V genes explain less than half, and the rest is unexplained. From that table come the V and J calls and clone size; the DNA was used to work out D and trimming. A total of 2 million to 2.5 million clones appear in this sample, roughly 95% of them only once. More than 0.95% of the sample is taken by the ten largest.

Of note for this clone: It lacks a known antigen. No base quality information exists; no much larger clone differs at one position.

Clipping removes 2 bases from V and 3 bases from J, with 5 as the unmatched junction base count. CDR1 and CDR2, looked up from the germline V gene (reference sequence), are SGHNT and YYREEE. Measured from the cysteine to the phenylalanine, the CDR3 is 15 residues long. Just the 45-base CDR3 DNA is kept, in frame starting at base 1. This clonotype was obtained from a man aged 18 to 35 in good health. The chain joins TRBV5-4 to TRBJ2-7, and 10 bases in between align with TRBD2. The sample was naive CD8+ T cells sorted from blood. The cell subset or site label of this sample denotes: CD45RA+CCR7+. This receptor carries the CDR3 CASSFSGGTNYEQYF. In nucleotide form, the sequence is TGTGCCAGCAGCTTTAGCGGGGGGACCAACTACGAGCAGTACTTC.